The subject of this entry is one TCR beta chain. This CDR3 is built from 15 residues. CDR1 and CDR2 from the germline V gene are MGHDK and SYGVNS. Germline trimming cut 3 bases from V and 2 bases from J; bases unmatched to any gene: 4. This sample stems from a study of human T cells and chemical hapten exposure. As for the study in general: On roughly 2 cm by roughly 2 cm of upper inner arm skin, sensitization was performed with 2% DPC. A mostly female patient group had alopecia areata, totalis or universalis.

Each CDR3 protein is one row after TCRdb ran MiXCR on the RACE reads. The data hold roughly 82,000 distinct CDR3 sequences, with approximately 10% observed a single time. Time point denoted: patch test 1, 2 weeks after DPC sensitization. Stated treatment: therapeutic diphenylcyclopropenone sensitization with weekly scalp DPC. Unfractionated whole blood served as the source for total RNA extraction. The sequence was obtained from an older woman with alopecia areata. Some clones in this sample may be carry-over from other donors' samples. Sequenced here: whole blood, sampled in connection with sensitization to the hapten diphenylcyclopropenone (DPC). The rearrangement uses TRBV25-1 and TRBJ2-3; 8 nucleotides agree with TRBD2. The CDR3 coding sequence is TGTGCCAGCAGTGAGCCGGGGGGGGCCACAGATACGCAGTATTTT. Encoded protein: CASSEPGGATDTQYF.